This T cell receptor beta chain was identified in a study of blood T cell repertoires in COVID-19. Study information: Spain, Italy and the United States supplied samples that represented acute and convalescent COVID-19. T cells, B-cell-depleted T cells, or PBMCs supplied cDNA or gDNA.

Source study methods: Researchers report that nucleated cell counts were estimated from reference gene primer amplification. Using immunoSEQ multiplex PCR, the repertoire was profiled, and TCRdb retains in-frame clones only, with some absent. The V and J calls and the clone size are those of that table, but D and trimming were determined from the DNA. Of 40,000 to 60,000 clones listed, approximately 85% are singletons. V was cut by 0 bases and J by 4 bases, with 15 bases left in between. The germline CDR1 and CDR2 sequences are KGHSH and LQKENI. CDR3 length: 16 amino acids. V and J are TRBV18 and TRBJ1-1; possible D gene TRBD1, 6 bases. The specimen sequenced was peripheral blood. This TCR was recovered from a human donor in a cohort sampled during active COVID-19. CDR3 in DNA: TGTGCCAGCTCACCACCGACACTAACAGGGCCCACTGAAGCTTTCTTT. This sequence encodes CASSPPTLTGPTEAFF.